Following are 10 T cell receptor beta chains from one sample sequenced in a study of cytomegalovirus exposure and HLA in healthy donors. Measured with immunoSEQ multiplex PCR; TCRdb has only the in-frame clones, and not every one. The sample lists 150,000 to 200,000 clones, roughly 80% occurring once. Sequences were obtained from PBMCs. The receptor source for this set is a man aged 25 to 45 in good health and CMV-seropositive.

The CDR3 bases are TGTGCCAGCAGCTTGGATCCGCTAGCGGGTTACACCGGGGAGCTGTTTTTT. It translates to CASSLDPLAGYTGELFF. The V and J genes are TRBV5-6 and TRBJ2-2, with 8 bases matching TRBD2. The germline V gene encodes CDR1 SGHDT and CDR2 YYEEEE. The CDR3 is 17 amino acids. Trimming at V came to 0 bases and at J to 3 bases, leaving 7 bases not matched to a gene. The variable domain in full, with the rest retrieved from reference TRBV5-6 and TRBJ2-2, is DAGVTQSPTHLIKTRGQQVTLRCSPKSGHDTVSWYQQALGQGPQFIFQYYEEEERQRGNFPDRFSGHQFPNYSSELNVNALLLGDSALYLCASSLDPLAGYTGELFFGEGSRLTVL.

The gene calls are TRBV7-3 and TRBJ2-3, with D possibly TRBD1 on 6 matching bases. In germline, CDR1 is SGHTA, CDR2 FQGTGA. The CDR3 is 15 residues long. V lost 6 bases to trimming and J lost 2 bases, with 15 bases between them. CDR3 DNA sequence: TGTGCCAGCAGTCTCCGGGCAGGGGACACAGATACGCAGTATTTT. This codes for CASSLRAGDTDTQYF.

The rearrangement links TRBV6-4 to TRBJ2-2; D is uncertain. Trimming pared 3 bases from V and 2 bases from J, leaving 7 bases between. The CDR3 covers 14 residues. CDR1 MRHNA and CDR2 SNTAGT come from the germline V gene. The CDR3, as DNA: TGTGCCAGCAGTGAGGCAGGCAACACCGGGGAGCTGTTTTTT. The encoded protein is CASSEAGNTGELFF.

This clone was seen a handful of times. This chain uses TRBV7-3 with TRBJ2-2; tentatively, D is TRBD1 (5 bases). Trimming pared 4 bases from V and 1 base from J, leaving 7 bases between. Germline CDR1 SGHTA, CDR2 FQGTGA. The CDR3 totals 14 residues. DNA of the CDR3: TGTGCCAGCAGCTCTGGACAGAACACCGGGGAGCTGTTTTTT. It codes for CASSSGQNTGELFF.

The CDR3 DNA is TGTGCCTGGAGTCCGATTACGAGTTCGGAAAAACTGTTTTTT. Translating gives CAWSPITSSEKLFF. The V gene is TRBV30, the J gene TRBJ1-4, with no clear D. V lost 2 bases and J lost 8, with 15 bases in between. The CDR3 sequence is 14 residues long. Per germline, CDR1 GTSNPN and CDR2 SVGIG (reference sequence).

The V call is TRBV7-2, the J call TRBJ1-2, with D perhaps matching TRBD1 (5 bases). V dropped 1 base and J dropped 4 bases, with 13 bases sitting between them. This CDR3 has 15 amino acids. The germline V gene encodes CDR1 SGHTA and CDR2 FQGNSA. The CDR3 region has the DNA TGTGCCAGCAGCTTAGTCCCAGACAGCGCCTATGGCTACACCTTC. This codes for CASSLVPDSAYGYTF. The entire variable domain, with the rest obtained from reference TRBV7-2 and TRBJ1-2, is as follows: GAGVSQSPSNKVTEKGKDVELRCDPISGHTALYWYRQSLGQGLEFLIYFQGNSAPDKSGLPSDRFSAERTGGSVSTLTIQRTQQEDSAVYLCASSLVPDSAYGYTFGSGTRLTVV.

V usage is TRBV5-4 and J usage is TRBJ2-1; the D is unclear. This CDR3 has 15 residues. Between the trimmed V and J ends, which lost 4 bases and 0 bases, there was a span of 11 bases. Germline CDR1 SGHNT, CDR2 YYREEE (reference sequence). Written as DNA, the CDR3 is TGTGCCAGCAGCCCTTACTCAAGCTCCTACAATGAGCAGTTCTTC. Its protein product is CASSPYSSSYNEQFF.

This clone has just one count. The chain is built from TRBV27 and TRBJ1-2; TRBD1 matches 9 bases. Germline V gene sequence: CDR1 MNHEY, CDR2 SMNVEV (reference sequence). The CDR3 runs 15 residues. V dropped 5 bases and J dropped 3; count of bases not matched to a gene: 7. This chain's CDR3 is CASSPGDRDHYGYTF. DNA for the CDR3: TGTGCCAGCAGTCCCGGGGACAGGGATCACTATGGCTACACCTTC.

A single count supports this clone. This chain uses TRBV9 with TRBJ2-2; no definite D call. Between the trimmed V and J ends, which lost 0 bases and 7 bases, there was a span of 4 bases. The CDR3 runs 12 residues. Germline-derived CDR1 and CDR2 are SGDLS and YYNGEE. CDR3 DNA: TGTGCCAGCAGCGTAGCGAGCGGGGAGCTGTTTTTT. This encodes CASSVASGELFF. The variable domain in full, with the rest retrieved from reference TRBV9 and TRBJ2-2, is DSGVTQTPKHLITATGQRVTLRCSPRSGDLSVYWYQQSLDQGLQFLIQYYNGEERAKGNILERFSAQQFPDLHSELNLSSLELGDSALYFCASSVASGELFFGEGSRLTVL.

This sequence joins TRBV18 and TRBJ2-3, with 8 nucleotides matching TRBD2. The trim removed 1 base at V and 5 bases at J, leaving 8 bases unmatched. The CDR3 loop spans 16 amino acids. Germline CDR1 and CDR2: KGHSH and LQKENI. CDR3 DNA sequence: TGTGCCAGCTCACCACGACAAGCGGGGGCGGGAGATACGCAGTATTTT. Encoded protein: CASSPRQAGAGDTQYF.